These 14 T cell receptor beta chains were all obtained from the same sample, sequenced in a study of CD8 T cells in Susac syndrome (dated by TCRdb to the late 2010s). Receptors were amplified or captured by the immunoSEQ multiplex PCR assay. RNA was extracted using the RNeasy kit, and roughly 0.45 to 1 microgram was reverse transcribed with random hexamers. TCRdb reprocessed the public reads (quality trimming at Q25 with fastp, clone calling with MiXCR) and kept in-frame beta chains. When rows share a CDR3 protein, they turn into one entry using the most common DNA and genes. In all, the sample holds about 210,000 distinct CDR3 sequences, and 85% to 95% of those were seen once. Approximately 0.15% of the sample comes from the top ten. Sequences were obtained from CD4+ T cells from PBMCs. These receptors were obtained from a human donor with Susac syndrome.

The genes are TRBV28 and TRBJ1-5; no clear D. This CDR3 comprises 11 residues. CDR1 MDHEN and CDR2 SYDVKM come from the germline V gene. Trimming left V 3 bases short and J 6 bases short, with 3 bases between. This chain's CDR3 is CASSFAQPQHF. The CDR3 region has the DNA TGTGCCAGCAGTTTCGCTCAGCCCCAGCATTTT.

The V call is TRBV6-5, the J call TRBJ1-1; D is ambiguous. The V gene's germline CDR1 is MNHEY and CDR2 SVGAGI. The CDR3 sequence is 12 residues long. The germline V and J ends were trimmed by 5 bases and 10 bases, with 14 bases remaining between them. The CDR3: CASSQGEGRAFF. The CDR3 nucleotides are TGTGCCAGCAGTCAAGGAGAGGGCCGAGCTTTCTTT.

The V gene is TRBV3-1, the J gene TRBJ2-1; D is uncertain. The CDR3 is made up of 12 amino acids. Trimming stripped 3 bases from V and 7 bases from J, with 7 bases between. Germline assignment: CDR1 LGHDT and CDR2 YNNKEL (reference sequence). CDR3 protein: CASSQVGNEQFF. CDR3 coding DNA: TGTGCCAGCAGCCAGGTTGGGAATGAGCAGTTCTTC.

This sequence joins TRBV28 and TRBJ2-5, with D unresolved. The V end was cut by 2 bases, the J end by 5 bases, with 6 bases between. CDR3 size: 12 residues. In germline, CDR1 is MDHEN, CDR2 SYDVKM. CDR3 region: CASSLSTETQYF. Written as DNA, the CDR3 is TGTGCCAGCAGTTTAAGTACGGAGACCCAGTACTTC.

This chain uses TRBV15 with TRBJ2-7; D uncertain. V dropped 0 bases and J dropped 0 bases, with 9 bases sitting between them. The CDR3 runs 15 residues. Per germline, CDR1 LNHNV and CDR2 YYDKDF (reference sequence). The CDR3 spells CATSRDPTASYEQYF. The DNA for the CDR3 is TGTGCCACCAGCAGAGATCCGACGGCCTCCTACGAGCAGTACTTC. The full variable domain, rest sourced from reference TRBV15 and TRBJ2-7, is DAMVIQNPRYQVTQFGKPVTLSCSQTLNHNVMYWYQQKSSQAPKLLFHYYDKDFNNEADTPDNFQSRRPNTSFCFLDIRSPGLGDTAMYLCATSRDPTASYEQYFGPGTRLTVT.

This chain connects TRBV7-2 to TRBJ1-5; the match to TRBD1 covers 11 bases. This CDR3 region has 17 residues. Germline trimming cut 5 bases from V and 4 bases from J; bases unmatched to any gene: 10. Germline V gives CDR1 SGHTA, CDR2 FQGNSA. This CDR3 reads CASSPRTGGFGNQPQHF. In DNA, the CDR3 is TGTGCCAGCAGCCCCCGGACAGGGGGCTTTGGGAATCAGCCCCAGCATTTT. Full variable domain (rest looked up from reference TRBV7-2 and TRBJ1-5): GAGVSQSPSNKVTEKGKDVELRCDPISGHTALYWYRQSLGQGLEFLIYFQGNSAPDKSGLPSDRFSAERTGGSVSTLTIQRTQQEDSAVYLCASSPRTGGFGNQPQHFGDGTRLSIL.

The chain combines TRBV28 with TRBJ2-5, with D unclear. CDR3 length equals 13 residues. Trimming shortened V by 2 bases and J by 5 bases, and 9 bases separated the two germline ends. Germline V gene sequence: CDR1 MDHEN, CDR2 SYDVKM. The CDR3 DNA follows: TGTGCCAGCAGTTTAGGCCTGGGGGAGACCCAGTACTTC. It translates to CASSLGLGETQYF.

The rearrangement joins TRBV6-2 or TRBV6-3 to TRBJ2-5; a possible D gene is TRBD1 (6 bases). Trimming left V 6 bases short and J 5 bases short, with 13 bases between. This CDR3 region has 13 residues. Germline values: CDR1 MNHEY, CDR2 SVGEGT. The CDR3 region has the DNA TGTGCCAGCAGAACAGGGACCCCGGAGACCCAGTACTTC. Protein: CASRTGTPETQYF.

The rearrangement links TRBV7-9 to TRBJ1-4, with D unresolved. This CDR3 is built from 15 residues. Trimming removed 6 bases from V and 0 bases from J, with 11 bases in between. CDR1 SEHNR and CDR2 FQNEAQ come from the germline V gene (reference sequence). The CDR3 protein is CASRPTSPTNEKLFF. CDR3 DNA sequence: TGTGCCAGCAGACCGACCAGCCCAACTAATGAAAAACTGTTTTTT.

This clonotype was observed a handful of times. One end of the junction fails to match germline, which may point to a read error. The CDR3 DNA reads as TGTGCCAGCAGCTTAGGCCAGGGGAACGGCTACACCTTC. Protein product: CASSLGQGNGYTF. The chain uses TRBV12-3 or TRBV12-4 and TRBJ1-2; perhaps TRBD1 as D (6 bases). This CDR3 is 13 amino acids long.

CDR3 in amino acids: CASSLRTANYGYTF. DNA of the CDR3: TGTGCCAGCAGCCTCCGGACAGCAAACTATGGCTACACCTTC. The V call is TRBV7-2, the J call TRBJ1-2, with D perhaps matching TRBD1 (6 bases). V was trimmed by 5 bases and J by 2 bases, leaving 12 bases between them. CDR3 length equals 14 residues. Germline V gene lookup returns CDR1 SGHTA and CDR2 FQGNSA.

The chain recombines TRBV6-2 or TRBV6-3 with TRBJ2-7, with a possible D match to TRBD1 (5 bases). The germline gives CDR1 MNHEY, CDR2 SVGEGT. V shed 0 bases and J shed 5 bases, with 17 bases lying between them. This CDR3 has 16 amino acids. CDR3 sequence: CASSYSSWTTGHEQYF. The CDR3 DNA reads as TGTGCCAGCAGTTACTCGAGTTGGACAACGGGTCACGAGCAGTACTTC.

The chain uses TRBV19 and TRBJ1-1; D unclear. Per germline, CDR1 LNHDA and CDR2 SQIVND (reference sequence). This CDR3 spans 15 amino acids. The germline V and J ends were trimmed by 3 bases and 3 bases, with 14 bases remaining between them. The CDR3 coding sequence is TGTGCCAGTAGTATTAATTGGGGTTTGGACACTGAAGCTTTCTTT. Its protein is CASSINWGLDTEAFF.

The genes are TRBV20-1 and TRBJ2-3; 12 bases line up with TRBD2. The CDR3 spans 17 residues. Losses at the gene ends were 6 bases for V and 4 bases for J; bases not matched to a gene: 14. Germline V lookup: CDR1 DFQATT, CDR2 SNEGSKA (reference sequence). The CDR3 is CSAALGGSSGGADTQYF. CDR3 in DNA: TGCAGTGCGGCCCTGGGAGGGTCTAGCGGGGGGGCAGATACGCAGTATTTT.